One sample yielded the 11 T cell receptor beta chains listed below, sequenced in a study of blood T cell repertoires in COVID-19. Here immunoSEQ multiplex PCR was the method, and the copy in TCRdb shows in-frame clones only, minus some. Of about 480,000 clones listed, roughly 90% are singletons. The sequencing input was PBMCs or T cells enriched from blood (not recorded which). All receptors derive from a middle-aged woman who had recovered from COVID-19.

The chain is built from TRBV24-1 and TRBJ2-3, with 7 bases lining up with TRBD1. The V gene end was trimmed by 2 bases and the J gene end by 0 bases; junction bases not matched to a gene: 4. The CDR3 is 16 residues long. Germline CDR1 is KGHDR and CDR2 is SFDVKD. CDR3 region: CATSDYRGFSTDTQYF. CDR3 nucleotide sequence: TGTGCCACCAGTGATTACAGGGGATTTAGCACAGATACGCAGTATTTT.

The rearrangement uses TRBV25-1 and TRBJ1-3, with 9 bases matching TRBD1. The CDR3 totals 17 residues. CDR1 MGHDK and CDR2 SYGVNS come from the germline V gene. Trimming at V came to 8 bases and at J to 6 bases, leaving 17 bases not matched to a gene. CDR3 amino acids: CASGSNFGQGRENTIYF. The CDR3 region has the DNA TGTGCCAGCGGATCAAACTTCGGACAGGGGAGAGAAAACACCATATATTTT.

The chain joins TRBV14 to TRBJ2-6, with D possibly TRBD1 on 6 matching bases. The germline V and J ends were trimmed by 0 bases and 0 bases, with 12 bases remaining between them. The CDR3 is made up of 18 amino acids. Germline values: CDR1 SGHDN, CDR2 FVKESK. The CDR3 loop reads CASSQEWGRTSGANVLTF. In DNA form, the CDR3 reads TGTGCCAGCAGCCAAGAGTGGGGGCGGACCTCTGGGGCCAACGTCCTGACTTTC.

With regard to this clone: Other nucleotide sequences from this sample produce the same CDR3. This chain uses TRBV18 with TRBJ2-7; TRBD1 aligns across 12 bases. Germline-derived CDR1 and CDR2 are KGHSH and LQKENI. The CDR3 runs 14 residues. V gave up 3 bases and J gave up 4 bases; unmatched junction bases: 1. The CDR3 nucleotides are TGTGCCAGCTCACCGGGACAGGGGGCTTACGAGCAGTACTTC. Encoded protein: CASSPGQGAYEQYF. Variable domain in full (rest from reference TRBV18 and TRBJ2-7): NAGVMQNPRHLVRRRGQEARLRCSPMKGHSHVYWYRQLPEEGLKFMVYLQKENIIDESGMPKERFSAEFPKEGPSILRIQQVVRGDSAAYFCASSPGQGAYEQYFGPGTRLTVT.

The sample holds one count of this clone. This chain links TRBV7-8 with TRBJ2-3, with 7 nucleotides matching TRBD2. The V segment lost 5 bases and the J segment 0 bases; nucleotides outside the gene matches: 5. The CDR3 has 15 residues. The germline V gene encodes CDR1 SGHVS and CDR2 FQNEAQ. The CDR3 sequence: CASSRVSGSTDTQYF. CDR3 nucleotides: TGTGCCAGCAGCCGAGTTAGCGGGAGCACAGATACGCAGTATTTT.

This chain connects TRBV11-2 to TRBJ2-5; the match to TRBD1 covers 10 bases. Per the germline V gene, CDR1 is SGHAT and CDR2 is FQNNGV. The ends lost 5 bases at V and 1 base at J; junction bases unmatched: 10. The CDR3 contains 17 residues. The CDR3 region has the DNA TGTGCCAGCAGCCGAGGACAGGGGGGGGAATTCCAAGAGACCCAGTACTTC. Translated: CASSRGQGGEFQETQYF. The full variable domain, rest sourced from reference TRBV11-2 and TRBJ2-5, is EAGVAQSPRYKIIEKRQSVAFWCNPISGHATLYWYQQILGQGPKLLIQFQNNGVVDDSQLPKDRFSAERLKGVDSTLKIQPAKLEDSAVYLCASSRGQGGEFQETQYFGPGTRLLVL.

J is TRBJ1-2 and V is TRBV7-2; TRBD1 matches 7 bases. This CDR3 has 16 amino acids. Per the germline V gene, CDR1 is SGHTA and CDR2 is FQGNSA. J gave up 4 bases and V 5 bases, and 13 bases lay outside the gene matches. The CDR3 DNA is TGTGCCAGCAGCGTAGTCGTAGGGGGCGTTACCTATGGCTACACCTTC. This codes for CASSVVVGGVTYGYTF.

The gene calls are TRBV10-2 and TRBJ2-2, with 8 bases that match TRBD1. CDR3 length equals 14 residues. Trimming cost V 6 bases and J 3 bases; bases outside gene matches: 3. The germline V gene encodes CDR1 WSHSY and CDR2 SAAADI. DNA for the CDR3: TGCGCCAGCAGAGACAGGGGCGACACCGGGGAGCTGTTTTTT. It specifies CASRDRGDTGELFF.

V and J are TRBV9 and TRBJ1-1; 9 bases fit TRBD1. Germline V gene lookup returns CDR1 SGDLS and CDR2 YYNGEE. J lost 3 bases, V lost 2 bases, and 5 bases had no gene match. The CDR3 runs 15 residues. The CDR3, as DNA: TGTGCCAGCAGCGTGACAGGGGGGGTGGACACTGAAGCTTTCTTT. Translated, it gives CASSVTGGVDTEAFF.

This sequence joins TRBV6-5 and TRBJ1-4; a possible D gene is TRBD1 (5 bases). Germline V gene lookup returns CDR1 MNHEY and CDR2 SVGAGI. Trimming took 6 bases from V and 2 from J, leaving 13 bases between them. This CDR3 spans 15 amino acids. The CDR3 coding sequence is TGTGCCAGCAGCCCAGGGTATTCGACTAATGAAAAACTGTTTTTT. It is translated as CASSPGYSTNEKLFF.

The CDR3 loop is CASSQQVNSYEQYF. CDR3 DNA: TGTGCCAGCAGCCAACAGGTAAACTCCTACGAGCAGTACTTC. J is TRBJ2-7 and V is TRBV9; maybe TRBD1 (5 bases). The CDR3 extends over 14 amino acids. From germline, CDR1 is SGDLS and CDR2 YYNGEE. Trimming removed 4 bases at V and 0 bases at J, with 11 bases between.